These 13 T cell receptor beta chains came from one sample sequenced in a study of T cell changes during pregnancy in multiple sclerosis. Measured with immunoSEQ multiplex PCR; TCRdb has only the in-frame clones, and not every one. The sample lists about 59,000 clones; roughly 90% were seen once. Source: peripheral blood, taken before pregnancy. The source is a female donor with multiple sclerosis, enrolled in a pregnancy study.

The rearrangement joins TRBV18 to TRBJ1-6; D possibly corresponds to TRBD1 (6 bases). Germline CDR1 reads KGHSH; CDR2 reads LQKENI. The CDR3 is 17 amino acids. Trimming cost V 4 bases and J 0 bases, with 13 bases left between them. CDR3 DNA: TGTGCCAGCTCACGCTCGGGGGGCAGCTCCTATAATTCACCCCTCCACTTT. Translated, it gives CASSRSGGSSYNSPLHF.

This chain connects TRBV4-3 to TRBJ1-1, with D perhaps matching TRBD1 (5 bases). Germline V gives CDR1 LGHNA, CDR2 YSLEER. The CDR3 consists of 13 residues. Trimming stripped 5 bases from V and 6 bases from J, with 13 bases between. The CDR3 DNA reads TGCGCCAGCAGCATGGGGGGTATCGCTGAAGCTTTCTTT. It codes for CASSMGGIAEAFF.

The chain links TRBV2 to TRBJ1-2; D is unresolved. This CDR3 contains 12 residues. Germline assignment: CDR1 SNHLY and CDR2 FYNNEI. V gave up 6 bases and J gave up 4 bases, with 9 bases separating them. DNA of the CDR3: TGTGCCAGCAGAGGTACAGTCTATGGCTACACCTTC. Amino acids: CASRGTVYGYTF.

The CDR3 sequence is CASSKGETGSVKMGNQPQHF. The CDR3 coding sequence is TGTGCCAGCAGCAAAGGCGAAACAGGGTCGGTCAAAATGGGCAATCAGCCCCAGCATTTT. The chain employs TRBV21-1 and TRBJ1-5; TRBD1 is the table's D call and was not checked against the DNA. TRBV21-1 is a pseudogene locus. CDR3 length: 20 amino acids.

The V and J genes are TRBV15 and TRBJ2-5; weak D call: TRBD2 (6 bases). V was shortened by 3 bases and J by 3 bases, with 11 bases between the two germline ends. This CDR3 region has 14 residues. Germline V CDR1 and CDR2: LNHNV, YYDKDF (reference sequence). CDR3 DNA: TGTGCCACCAGCAGTTCATTAGCGGAAGAGACCCAGTACTTC. Its translation: CATSSSLAEETQYF.

V and J are TRBV20-1 and TRBJ2-5; the D is unclear. The CDR3 runs 11 residues. Trimming took off 5 bases at V and 4 bases at J, with 8 bases between the two ends. Germline V gene lookup returns CDR1 DFQATT and CDR2 SNEGSKA (reference sequence). This CDR3 is CSALYGETQYF. Written as DNA, the CDR3 is TGCAGTGCTTTGTACGGAGAGACCCAGTACTTC.

The chain couples TRBV5-1 to TRBJ1-6; possible D gene TRBD1, 6 bases. CDR3 length: 15 residues. V lost 3 bases and J 6 bases, leaving 13 bases between the germline ends. Germline V gene data show CDR1 as SGHRS and CDR2 as YFSETQ. CDR3 nucleotides: TGCGCCAGCAGCTGGGCAGGGGCCTCTAATTCACCCCTCCACTTT. It specifies CASSWAGASNSPLHF. Full variable domain (outside the CDR3, taken from reference TRBV5-1 and TRBJ1-6): KAGVTQTPRYLIKTRGQQVTLSCSPISGHRSVSWYQQTPGQGLQFLFEYFSETQRNKGNFPGRFSGRQFSNSRSEMNVSTLELGDSALYLCASSWAGASNSPLHFGNGTRLTVT.

J is TRBJ1-1 and V is TRBV6-6; 7 bases line up with TRBD1. The V gene's germline CDR1 is MNHNY and CDR2 SVGAGI (reference sequence). The V gene end was trimmed by 2 bases and the J gene end by 10 bases; junction bases not matched to a gene: 10. There are 14 residues in the CDR3. The CDR3 is CASSYRDSPGRAFF. CDR3 coding DNA: TGTGCCAGCAGTTACAGGGACAGCCCAGGGAGAGCTTTCTTT.

The genes are TRBV9 and TRBJ2-5, with D tentatively TRBD1 (6 bases). The CDR3 loop spans 15 amino acids. Germline V gene data show CDR1 as SGDLS and CDR2 as YYNGEE. Trimming left V 0 bases short and J 5 bases short, with 14 bases between. CDR3 bases: TGTGCCAGCAGCGTAGCTCCCACAGGGTCGGAGACCCAGTACTTC. This codes for CASSVAPTGSETQYF.

This clone occurred once. The chain links TRBV5-4 to TRBJ2-3; 10 nucleotides agree with TRBD2. From germline, CDR1 is SGHNT and CDR2 YYREEE (reference sequence). The CDR3 extends over 15 amino acids. V lost 0 bases, J lost 7 bases, and 5 bases stayed unmatched. For the CDR3, the DNA is TGTGCCAGCAGCTTGGAGGCGGGACTAGCGAATACGCAGTATTTT. Encoded protein: CASSLEAGLANTQYF.

The V call is TRBV7-3, the J call TRBJ1-1; the D is unclear. Germline lookup yields CDR1 SGHTA and CDR2 FQGTGA. V lost 2 bases and J lost 4, with 11 bases in between. CDR3 size: 14 residues. CDR3 sequence reads: CASSLLAGGTEAFF. CDR3 nucleotide sequence: TGTGCCAGCAGCTTACTGGCGGGCGGCACTGAAGCTTTCTTT.

The V call is TRBV5-1, the J call TRBJ2-2; D is unclear. V lost 1 base to trimming and J lost 2 bases, with 9 bases between them. The CDR3 contains 15 residues. Looked up from germline, CDR1 is SGHRS and CDR2 is YFSETQ. Here the CDR3 reads CASSLPVSNTGELFF. The CDR3 DNA sequence: TGCGCCAGCAGCTTGCCAGTCTCTAACACCGGGGAGCTGTTTTTT.

V gene TRBV4-2 combines with J gene TRBJ1-2; D is unresolved. This CDR3 has 13 amino acids. V gave up 0 bases and J gave up 6 bases, with 8 bases separating them. Germline V gene lookup returns CDR1 LGHNA and CDR2 YNFKEQ. CDR3 sequence: CASSQDIQNGYTF. The CDR3 DNA follows: TGTGCCAGCAGCCAAGATATTCAGAATGGCTACACCTTC.